A selection of T cell receptor beta chains follows, all from one sample in a study of shared clonotypes between healthy human individuals. Data came from immunoSEQ multiplex PCR; TCRdb stores just in-frame clones and leaves some out. Here the sample spans about 650,000 clones, just under 97% being singletons. Specimen: naive CD8+ T cells sorted from blood. Receptors were obtained from a woman aged 25-40 years in good health. Both conserved end residues are part of each CDR3. The D gene is left open where the match is weak. Not all rows give a size; the values are once, few, many and, for expanded clones, a class.

clone size	D gene	J gene	V gene	CDR3 protein	CDR3 DNA
-	TRBD1	TRBJ2-1	TRBV28	CASFRQGNEQFF	TGTGCCAGCTTCAGACAGGGCAATGAGCAGTTCTTC
-	-	TRBJ2-5	TRBV7-2	CASSLGYGGRGETQYF	TGTGCCAGCAGCTTAGGGTACGGGGGGCGCGGGGAGACCCAGTACTTC
-	TRBD2	TRBJ2-1	TRBV19	CASSIDPSGRATGGNEQFF	TGTGCCAGTAGTATAGACCCTAGCGGGAGGGCCACTGGGGGAAATGAGCAGTTCTTC
-	-	TRBJ2-7	TRBV9	CASSVGPLASYEQYF	TGTGCCAGCAGCGTAGGACCCCTAGCCTCCTACGAGCAGTACTTC
-	TRBD1	TRBJ2-7	TRBV10-3	CATQQGVYEQYF	TGTGCCACACAACAGGGGGTCTACGAGCAGTACTTC
-	TRBD1	TRBJ1-5	TRBV4-1	CASSQVDRSYSNQPQHF	TGCGCCAGCAGCCAAGTGGACAGGTCGTATAGCAATCAGCCCCAGCATTTT
-	TRBD2	TRBJ2-7	TRBV29-1	CSVEDPRGGSSYEQYF	TGCAGCGTTGAAGATCCTCGGGGGGGGAGCTCCTACGAGCAGTACTTC
-	TRBD1	TRBJ1-1	TRBV7-9	CASSSTGTEGVRNTEAFF	TGTGCCAGCAGCTCGACCGGGACAGAGGGCGTGAGGAACACTGAAGCTTTCTTT
-	-	TRBJ1-1	TRBV2	CASSHGGRRTEAFF	TGTGCCAGCAGTCATGGAGGGCGACGCACTGAAGCTTTCTTT
-	TRBD2	TRBJ2-1	TRBV19	CASSPGLAGGPLGNEQFF	TGTGCCAGTAGTCCCGGACTAGCGGGAGGGCCGCTCGGGAATGAGCAGTTCTTC
-	-	TRBJ1-1	TRBV2	CASQVIAEAFF	TGTGCCAGCCAGGTTATCGCTGAAGCTTTCTTT
-	-	TRBJ2-7	TRBV27	CASSLGGSYEQYF	TGTGCCAGCAGTTTAGGGGGGAGCTACGAGCAGTACTTC
-	-	TRBJ1-1	TRBV4-3	CASRYEAFF	TGCGCCAGCAGATACGAAGCTTTCTTT
once	TRBD1	TRBJ1-1	TRBV4-1	CASTMTGRTEAFF	TGCGCCAGCACCATGACAGGGAGGACTGAAGCTTTCTTT
-	-	TRBJ2-5	TRBV4-2	CASKFSLGGPETQYF	TGTGCCAGCAAATTTTCTTTAGGGGGGCCAGAGACCCAGTACTTC
once	-	TRBJ1-3	TRBV28	CASSSISGNTIYF	TGTGCCAGCAGTTCCATATCCGGAAACACCATATATTTT